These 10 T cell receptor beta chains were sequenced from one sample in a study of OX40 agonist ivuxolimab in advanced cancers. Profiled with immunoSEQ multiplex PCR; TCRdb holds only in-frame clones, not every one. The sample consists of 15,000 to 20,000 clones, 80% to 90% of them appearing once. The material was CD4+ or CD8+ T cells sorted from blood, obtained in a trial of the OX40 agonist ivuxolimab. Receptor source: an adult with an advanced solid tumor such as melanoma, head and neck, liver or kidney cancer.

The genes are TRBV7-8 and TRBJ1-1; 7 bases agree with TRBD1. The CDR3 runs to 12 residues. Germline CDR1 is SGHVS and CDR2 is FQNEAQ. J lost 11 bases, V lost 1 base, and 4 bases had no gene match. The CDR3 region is CASSLDDREAFF. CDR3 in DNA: TGTGCCAGCAGCTTAGATGACAGGGAGGCTTTCTTT. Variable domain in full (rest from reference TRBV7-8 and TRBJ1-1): GAGVSQSPRYKVAKRGQDVALRCDPISGHVSLFWYQQALGQGPEFLTYFQNEAQLDKSGLPSDRFFAERPEGSVSTLKIQRTQQEDSAVYLCASSLDDREAFFGQGTRLTVV.

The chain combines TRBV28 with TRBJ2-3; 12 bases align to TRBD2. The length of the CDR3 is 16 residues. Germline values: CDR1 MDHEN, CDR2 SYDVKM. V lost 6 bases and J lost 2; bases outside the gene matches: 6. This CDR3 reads CASRGWTSGATDTQYF. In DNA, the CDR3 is TGTGCCAGCAGGGGATGGACTAGCGGGGCCACAGATACGCAGTATTTT.

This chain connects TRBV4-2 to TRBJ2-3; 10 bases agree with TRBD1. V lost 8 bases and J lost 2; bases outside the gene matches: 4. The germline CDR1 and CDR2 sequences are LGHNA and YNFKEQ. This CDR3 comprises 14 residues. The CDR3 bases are TGTGCCAGCGAAGACAGGGGGCTCACAGATACGCAGTATTTT. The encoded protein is CASEDRGLTDTQYF.

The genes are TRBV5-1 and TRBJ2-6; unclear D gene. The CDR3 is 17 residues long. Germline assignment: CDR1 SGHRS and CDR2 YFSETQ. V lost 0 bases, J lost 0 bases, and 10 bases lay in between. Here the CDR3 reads CASSLEGASSGANVLTF. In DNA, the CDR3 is TGCGCCAGCAGCTTGGAGGGTGCCAGCTCTGGGGCCAACGTCCTGACTTTC. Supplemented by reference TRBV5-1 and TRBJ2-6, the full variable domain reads KAGVTQTPRYLIKTRGQQVTLSCSPISGHRSVSWYQQTPGQGLQFLFEYFSETQRNKGNFPGRFSGRQFSNSRSEMNVSTLELGDSALYLCASSLEGASSGANVLTFGAGSRLTVL.

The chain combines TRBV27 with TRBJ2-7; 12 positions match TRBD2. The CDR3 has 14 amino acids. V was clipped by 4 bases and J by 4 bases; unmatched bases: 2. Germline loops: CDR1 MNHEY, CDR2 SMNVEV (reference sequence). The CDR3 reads CASSSLAGGYEQYF. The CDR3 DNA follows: TGTGCCAGCAGTTCCCTAGCGGGAGGGTACGAGCAGTACTTC.

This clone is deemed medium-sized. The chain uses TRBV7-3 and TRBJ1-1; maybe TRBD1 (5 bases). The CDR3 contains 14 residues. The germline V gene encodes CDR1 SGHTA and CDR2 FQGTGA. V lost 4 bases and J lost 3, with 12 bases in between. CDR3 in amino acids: CASSYGALDTEAFF. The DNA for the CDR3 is TGTGCCAGCAGCTATGGGGCGCTGGACACTGAAGCTTTCTTT.

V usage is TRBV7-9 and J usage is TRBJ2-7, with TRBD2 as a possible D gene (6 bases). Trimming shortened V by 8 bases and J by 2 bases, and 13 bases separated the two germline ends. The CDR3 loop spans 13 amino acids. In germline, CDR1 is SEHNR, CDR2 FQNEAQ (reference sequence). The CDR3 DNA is TGTGCCAGCCGCAGGGACTTAACCTACGAGCAGTACTTC. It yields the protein CASRRDLTYEQYF.

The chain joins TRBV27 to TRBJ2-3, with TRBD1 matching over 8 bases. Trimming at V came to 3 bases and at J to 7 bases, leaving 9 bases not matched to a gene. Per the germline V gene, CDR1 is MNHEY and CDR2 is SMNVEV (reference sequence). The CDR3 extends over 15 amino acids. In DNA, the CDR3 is TGTGCCAGCAGTTTGGACAGGGTCCGATTAAATACGCAGTATTTT. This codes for CASSLDRVRLNTQYF.

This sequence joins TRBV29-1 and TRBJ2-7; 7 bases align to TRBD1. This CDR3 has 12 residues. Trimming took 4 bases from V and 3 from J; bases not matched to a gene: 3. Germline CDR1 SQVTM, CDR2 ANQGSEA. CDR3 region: CSVGDRVYEQYF. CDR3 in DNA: TGCAGCGTTGGCGACAGGGTCTACGAGCAGTACTTC.

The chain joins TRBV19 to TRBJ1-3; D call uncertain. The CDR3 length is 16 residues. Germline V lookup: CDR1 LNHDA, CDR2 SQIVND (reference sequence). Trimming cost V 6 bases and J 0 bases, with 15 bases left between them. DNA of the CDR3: TGTGCCAGTAGCTACTCCATGTTAAGCTCTGGAAACACCATATATTTT. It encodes CASSYSMLSSGNTIYF.